This T cell receptor beta chain stems from a study of blood T cell repertoires in COVID-19. CDR1 and CDR2 (germline): LGHDT, YNNKEL (reference sequence). This CDR3 contains 14 residues. The junction had 8 bases not matched to a gene; V was cut back by 4 bases and J by 5 bases. The repertoire was sequenced with immunoSEQ multiplex PCR; TCRdb's copy has only in-frame clones and lacks some. This sample yields roughly 150,000 clones, of which 85% to 90% are seen a single time; roughly 2.5% belongs to the top ten. The V and J genes are TRBV3-1 (or the pseudogene TRBV3-2) and TRBJ2-7; TRBD2 agrees at 7 bases. This clonotype originated in a woman of 80 years or more with COVID-19, enrolled during active disease. The sample was peripheral blood. The CDR3: CASSRRTSQHEQYF. CDR3 nucleotide sequence: TGTGCCAGCAGCCGCCGGACTAGTCAACACGAGCAGTACTTC.